This entry concerns a single T cell receptor (beta chain). In the study's own analysis: Reference gene primer amplification in the assay estimated nucleated cell counts. Sequencing was performed with immunoSEQ multiplex PCR; in TCRdb, only in-frame clones are kept and a portion is missing. From that table come the V and J calls and clone size; the DNA was used to work out D and trimming. The table records approximately 50,000 clones, under 95% of them present only once. Germline CDR1 reads MGHRA; CDR2 reads YSYEKL. This CDR3 has 15 amino acids. V was pared by 4 bases and J by 9 bases, with 7 bases of the junction left unmatched. The data are from a study of blood T cell repertoires in COVID-19. Across the whole study: Sites across the United States, Italy and Spain contributed samples from acute and convalescent COVID-19. In each case, the material was cDNA or gDNA derived from T cells, B-cell-depleted T cells, or PBMCs.

The source is a human donor in a cohort sampled during active COVID-19. The V call is TRBV4-1, the J call TRBJ1-4; 11 nucleotides match TRBD1. The sequenced material came from peripheral blood. CDR3 amino acids: CASSPSQDRGQKLFF. The CDR3 coding sequence is TGCGCCAGCAGCCCGAGCCAGGACAGGGGGCAAAAACTGTTTTTT.